This paragraph covers one T cell receptor beta chain sequence. The individuals who served as donors were healthy Caucasians living in Russia, aged roughly 6 to 100. The sample belongs to a study of blood T cells in healthy people across ages. V was clipped by 5 bases and J by 0 bases; unmatched bases: 0. CDR1 GTSNPN and CDR2 SVGIG come from the germline V gene (reference sequence). The CDR3 has 14 residues. A second PCR of about 7 to 11 cycles used a sample-barcoded 5' primer and a J-beta primer mix. TCRdb itself ran the 5' RACE reads through MiXCR, one entry per CDR3 protein. The table records fewer than 2,000,000 distinct CDR3 sequences, roughly two fifths of them present only once.

This TCR derives from a human donor in good health. The sequencing sample was made of blood. The chain links TRBV30 to TRBJ2-7; 14 bases are a match to TRBD2. The DNA of the CDR3 is TGTGCCTGGGGGACTAGCGGGGGCTCCTACGAGCAGTACTTC. This gives the protein CAWGTSGGSYEQYF.